This T cell receptor beta chain was observed in a study of cytomegalovirus exposure and HLA in healthy donors. At the level of the study: The same platform was used for the 120 validation repertoires and the roughly 670 first-cohort repertoires, a later analysis reported.

Libraries were prepared by immunoSEQ multiplex PCR; TCRdb keeps only in-frame clonotypes and omits some of them. There are 150,000 to 200,000 clones in the sample; around 88% occur only once, and roughly 1.5% lies in the top ten. To note about this clone: The antigen remains unidentified.

With 3 bases clipped from V and 9 bases from J, the junction kept 14 bases outside the gene matches. The CDR3 has 16 amino acids. The study, taken as a whole, reports: The authors listed 164 TCR beta chains as cytomegalovirus-associated. The classifier reportedly diagnosed cytomegalovirus status with high sensitivity and specificity.

The sequencing sample was made of PBMCs. The clonotype comes from a woman younger than 35 in good health and CMV-seronegative. The chain joins TRBV5-7 to TRBJ1-5, with 8 bases lining up with TRBD1. TRBV5-7 qualifies as an ORF whose function is uncertain. CDR3 amino acids: CASSYRTGSTPRPQHF. As DNA, the CDR3 is TGTGCCAGCAGCTACCGGACAGGGTCCACCCCCCGGCCCCAGCATTTT.